One and the same sample provided the 19 T cell receptor beta chains below, sequenced in a study of cytomegalovirus exposure and HLA in healthy donors. Vbeta (60) and Jbeta (13) primers were used in the PCR. Only in-frame clones appear in the TCRdb table, and some are missing; sequencing was by immunoSEQ multiplex PCR. The table lists under 200,000 clones, about 81% of them singletons. The sequencing input was PBMCs. All receptors come from a girl aged 10 to 17 in good health and CMV-seropositive.

V and J are TRBV28 and TRBJ2-1; D is possibly TRBD1 (5 bases). Germline V gives CDR1 MDHEN, CDR2 SYDVKM. The V end lost 5 bases, the J end lost 0 bases, and 11 bases lay between the germline ends. The CDR3 has 15 amino acids. CDR3 residues: CASSLRQSSYNEQFF. CDR3 bases: TGTGCCAGCAGTCTAAGACAGAGCTCCTACAATGAGCAGTTCTTC.

CDR3 residues: CAISELGRYEQYF. The CDR3 DNA reads TGTGCCATCAGTGAGTTGGGCAGATACGAGCAGTACTTC. This chain uses TRBV10-3 with TRBJ2-7; no firm D call. The CDR3 extends over 13 amino acids. V lost 1 base and J lost 4, with 8 bases in between. CDR1 and CDR2 (germline): ENHRY, SYGVKD.

The rearrangement uses TRBV4-2 and TRBJ2-4; the D gene is possibly TRBD1 (5 bases). Germline CDR1 LGHNA, CDR2 YNFKEQ. The CDR3 is made up of 18 amino acids. V lost 0 bases and J 3 bases, leaving 18 bases between the germline ends. CDR3 loop: CASSQDPTGSILKNIQYF. The CDR3 nucleotides are TGTGCCAGCAGCCAAGACCCCACAGGCTCAATCCTCAAAAACATTCAGTACTTC.

J is TRBJ2-6 and V is TRBV5-1; TRBD1 aligns across 7 bases. V gave up 4 bases and J gave up 12 bases; unmatched junction bases: 10. The CDR3 spans 14 residues. Germline V gene data show CDR1 as SGHRS and CDR2 as YFSETQ. The CDR3 reads CASSPGTAPRVLTF. The DNA for the CDR3 is TGCGCCAGCAGCCCGGGGACAGCCCCCCGCGTCCTGACTTTC.

The J gene is TRBJ2-7, the V gene TRBV5-1, with D maybe TRBD1 (6 bases). CDR1 and CDR2 from the germline V gene are SGHRS and YFSETQ. The V end was cut by 2 bases, the J end by 5 bases, with 14 bases between. CDR3 length: 14 amino acids. The CDR3 sequence is CASSFGQGQDEQYF. CDR3 nucleotide sequence: TGCGCCAGCAGCTTCGGGCAGGGGCAGGACGAGCAGTACTTC.

The chain carries TRBV5-1 and TRBJ1-1; 8 bases match TRBD1. Trimming cost V 0 bases and J 5 bases; bases outside gene matches: 9. The CDR3 sequence is 16 residues long. CDR1 and CDR2 (germline): SGHRS, YFSETQ. CDR3 loop: CASSLGAYRGGTEAFF. CDR3 sequence (DNA): TGCGCCAGCAGCTTGGGCGCGTACAGGGGGGGGACTGAAGCTTTCTTT.

The V gene is TRBV2, the J gene TRBJ2-2, with D tentatively TRBD1 (6 bases). Trimming removed 3 bases from V and 0 bases from J, with 14 bases in between. This CDR3 contains 17 residues. Germline V lookup: CDR1 SNHLY, CDR2 FYNNEI. The CDR3 nucleotides read TGTGCCAGCAGTGAGATGGACAGCGCCTCGAACACCGGGGAGCTGTTTTTT. Amino acids: CASSEMDSASNTGELFF. Supplemented by reference TRBV2 and TRBJ2-2, the full variable domain reads EPEVTQTPSHQVTQMGQEVILRCVPISNHLYFYWYRQILGQKVEFLVSFYNNEISEKSEIFDDQFSVERPDGSNFTLKIRSTKLEDSAMYFCASSEMDSASNTGELFFGEGSRLTVL.

This clone has more than one count but fewer than ten. The chain couples TRBV25-1 to TRBJ1-3; D is unclear. The V gene lost 1 base and the J gene lost 0 bases, with 10 bases spanning the gap. The germline CDR1 and CDR2 sequences are MGHDK and SYGVNS. CDR3 length: 16 residues. The CDR3 nucleotides are TGTGCCAGCAGTGAATTTAGCAACCACTCTGGAAACACCATATATTTT. It is translated as CASSEFSNHSGNTIYF.

V and J are TRBV4-1 and TRBJ1-5, with 10 positions matching TRBD1. Germline V gene lookup returns CDR1 MGHRA and CDR2 YSYEKL. V lost 6 bases, J lost 9 bases, and 8 bases stayed unmatched. The CDR3 is 14 residues long. CDR3 protein: CASRWDRGLGPQHF. The CDR3 DNA follows: TGCGCCAGCAGGTGGGACAGGGGTTTGGGGCCCCAGCATTTT.

The chain carries TRBV4-1 and TRBJ2-1; 7 nucleotides match TRBD1. The CDR3 length is 16 residues. With 3 bases clipped from V and 9 bases from J, the junction kept 14 bases outside the gene matches. Germline CDR1 is MGHRA and CDR2 is YSYEKL. The CDR3 sequence: CASSHWGTGAVPEQFF. The CDR3 DNA follows: TGCGCCAGCAGCCATTGGGGAACAGGGGCCGTCCCTGAGCAGTTCTTC.

This clone was observed a single time. The chain links TRBV28 to TRBJ2-3, with D tentatively TRBD1 (5 bases). Germline assignment: CDR1 MDHEN and CDR2 SYDVKM. The CDR3 spans 15 residues. V dropped 4 bases and J dropped 6 bases, with 17 bases sitting between them. CDR3 region: CASSSPTAGGDTQYF. CDR3 DNA sequence: TGTGCCAGCAGTTCCCCGACAGCCGGTGGGGATACGCAGTATTTT. The variable domain in full, with the rest retrieved from reference TRBV28 and TRBJ2-3, is DVKVTQSSRYLVKRTGEKVFLECVQDMDHENMFWYRQDPGLGLRLIYFSYDVKMKEKGDIPEGYSVSREKKERFSLILESASTNQTSMYLCASSSPTAGGDTQYFGPGTRLTVL.

The chain combines TRBV25-1 with TRBJ1-5; maybe TRBD1 (5 bases). CDR1 is MGHDK and CDR2 is SYGVNS in the germline V gene. With 3 bases removed from V and 2 bases from J, the gap between germline ends came to 11 bases. The CDR3 has 15 amino acids. CDR3 residues: CASSEGGEGNQPQHF. For the CDR3, the DNA is TGTGCCAGCAGTGAGGGAGGGGAAGGCAATCAGCCCCAGCATTTT.

The chain employs TRBV5-6 and TRBJ2-1; 13 bases are shared with TRBD2. With V trimmed by 3 bases and J by 8 bases, 5 bases remained unmatched. This CDR3 contains 15 residues. In germline, CDR1 is SGHDT, CDR2 YYEEEE. CDR3 DNA: TGTGCCAGCAGCTGGGGACTAGCGGGGTTAGATGAGCAGTTCTTC. This gives the protein CASSWGLAGLDEQFF.

The rearrangement links TRBV7-2 to TRBJ2-2; D is ambiguous. CDR1 and CDR2 (germline): SGHTA, FQGNSA. The V gene lost 2 bases and the J gene lost 1 base, with 11 bases spanning the gap. CDR3 length: 16 residues. The CDR3: CASSLIPARNTGELFF. The CDR3 nucleotides are TGTGCCAGCAGCTTAATCCCCGCCAGGAACACCGGGGAGCTGTTTTTT.

The chain has TRBV5-1 and TRBJ2-1; D is perhaps TRBD2 (6 bases). Trimming removed 5 bases from V and 1 base from J, with 13 bases in between. The CDR3 covers 15 residues. Germline CDR1 SGHRS, CDR2 YFSETQ. Here the CDR3 reads CASRARSGSYNEQFF. The DNA for the CDR3 is TGCGCCAGCAGAGCCCGGAGCGGGTCCTACAATGAGCAGTTCTTC.

This clone was recorded once. This chain uses TRBV30 with TRBJ1-5; D ambiguous. In germline, CDR1 is GTSNPN, CDR2 SVGIG (reference sequence). With 0 bases removed from V and 6 bases from J, the gap between germline ends came to 15 bases. The CDR3 has 15 amino acids. CDR3 bases: TGTGCCTGGAGTGTAAGGGCGCGGGGTTTTCAGCCCCAGCATTTT. Residues: CAWSVRARGFQPQHF.

This chain joins TRBV15 and TRBJ2-3, with 7 bases that match TRBD1. Trimming removed 1 base from V and 2 bases from J; junction bases left unmatched: 3. Germline CDR1 LNHNV, CDR2 YYDKDF (reference sequence). This CDR3 contains 15 residues. CDR3 nucleotide sequence: TGTGCCACCAGCAGAGGGGGGACAGTCACAGATACGCAGTATTTT. Protein sequence: CATSRGGTVTDTQYF.

The rearrangement links TRBV19 to TRBJ1-1; D unresolved. The CDR3 has 17 amino acids. The V and J ends lost 3 bases and 0 bases respectively, with 17 bases between them. From germline, CDR1 is LNHDA and CDR2 SQIVND (reference sequence). In DNA form, the CDR3 reads TGTGCCAGTAGTATGGCCGGAGATAGAAACATGAACACTGAAGCTTTCTTT. Residues: CASSMAGDRNMNTEAFF.

V gene TRBV25-1 combines with J gene TRBJ2-5; TRBD1 is a possible D gene (6 bases). V lost 4 bases and J 5 bases, leaving 11 bases between the germline ends. Germline lookup yields CDR1 MGHDK and CDR2 SYGVNS. CDR3 length: 13 residues. CDR3 sequence: CASSGGPGETQYF. The CDR3 nucleotides read TGTGCCAGCAGTGGGGGGCCAGGGGAGACCCAGTACTTC.